This TCR beta chain was recovered during a study of STAT3 mutations in large granular lymphocyte leukemia. At the level of the study: Canonical activating STAT3 mutations were detected in roughly half of the longitudinally sequenced T-LGLL patients.

Study-level points and caveats: At least one immunodominant TCR beta clonotype appeared in every T-cell large granular lymphocyte leukemia patient.

The V end lost 3 bases, the J end lost 10 bases, and 11 bases lay between the germline ends. This CDR3 is built from 12 residues. Germline V lookup: CDR1 SGDLS, CDR2 YYNGEE. This clone was found once. Its antigen remains unknown. Average productive template count per sample was 35,000 to 45,000. Sequencing used immunoSEQ multiplex PCR; TCRdb keeps in-frame clones, though not all of them. The sample includes tens of thousands of clones, 70% to 90% of them seen just once. The specimen sequenced was peripheral blood mononuclear cells. The genes are TRBV9 and TRBJ1-5, with D hard to call. This receptor was obtained from a man aged 55 to 70 with T-cell large granular lymphocyte leukemia. Some clones in this sample may be carry-over from other donors' samples. Written as DNA, the CDR3 is TGTGCCAGCAGCGCCAGTTCGGGTCCCCAGCATTTT. Encoded protein: CASSASSGPQHF.